This T cell receptor (beta chain) was captured by sequencing in a study of human T cells and chemical hapten exposure. Germline CDR1 and CDR2: SGHKS and YYEKEE (reference sequence). The CDR3 loop spans 16 amino acids. With 0 bases clipped from V and 2 bases from J, the junction kept 5 bases outside the gene matches. This clonotype was counted at least ten times. Its target is unknown. Time point given: healthy volunteer bleed at 6 weeks. Sequencing started from total RNA isolated from unfractionated whole blood. Each CDR3 protein is one row after TCRdb ran MiXCR on the RACE reads. The repertoire includes roughly 80,000 distinct CDR3 sequences, about 9.2% of them detected once, and about 1.8% sits in the top ten. Study observations and caveats: TCRs at a frequency above 1 in 1000 stayed unchanged with DPC sensitization.

The rearrangement joins TRBV5-5 to TRBJ2-3, with 8 bases that match TRBD1. The TCR was taken from a female donor in good health. Some clones in this sample may be carry-over from other donors' samples. Sample: whole blood. The CDR3 bases are TGTGCCAGCAGCTTGGACATGACAGGGGCCACAGATACGCAGTATTTT. Residues: CASSLDMTGATDTQYF.